The sequence of this T cell receptor (beta chain) was determined in a study of T cell repertoires in cytomegalovirus infection. Study overall: In public TCR beta signatures, there were indications of both CMV infection and matching HLA type. Study-wide findings and caveats: Cumulative public TCR beta family frequency identified CMV carriers with the relevant HLA.

The V gene lost 7 bases and the J gene lost 3 bases, with 15 bases spanning the gap. The germline gives CDR1 SEHNR, CDR2 FQNEAQ (reference sequence). This CDR3 spans 14 amino acids. In TCRdb, the reads were re-called with MiXCR into one record per CDR3 protein. The data hold some 920,000 distinct CDR3 sequences, with 31% observed a single time. In regard to this clonotype: The antigen remains unidentified.

The TCR comes from a human donor in good health (CMV status not recorded). Some clones in this sample may be carry-over from other donors' samples. V usage is TRBV7-9 and J usage is TRBJ2-5, with D possibly being TRBD2 (7 bases). Specimen: cultured CD8+ T cells from PBMCs, collected from culture after CMV antigen stimulation. CDR3 bases: TGTGCCAGCAACTGGGGGGGGCGCAAAGAGACCCAGTACTTC. As protein: CASNWGGRKETQYF.